The clone carrying this T cell receptor (beta chain) appeared a few times. What it binds is unknown. TCRdb re-called the RT-PCR reads with MiXCR, one entry per CDR3 protein. Of hundreds of thousands of distinct CDR3 sequences in the sample, roughly 9.8% are singletons; the top ten hold approximately 12%. The data are from a study of response to subunit inactivated influenza vaccine. The study's findings and limits: Every seasonal influenza vaccination brings in few new T cells, the authors suggested.

Germline loops: CDR1 SGHVS, CDR2 FQNEAQ. The J segment lost 5 bases and the V segment lost 1 base, leaving 7 bases of the junction unmatched. CDR3 length: 15 amino acids. The sequencing here drew on PBMCs from blood, taken 45 days after vaccination. The sequence was collected from a man between 45 and 60 years old who received an inactivated influenza vaccine. The rearrangement links TRBV7-8 to TRBJ1-1; 7 positions match TRBD1. CDR3 DNA: TGTGCCAGCAGCTTAGGGGCAGGGGGTGGTACTGAAGCTTTCTTT. Its protein product is CASSLGAGGGTEAFF.